This T cell receptor (beta chain) stems from a study of T cell responses to AZD1222 COVID-19 vaccine. Assay: immunoSEQ multiplex PCR; the TCRdb copy retains only in-frame clones and omits some. In the table there are 80,000 or so clones, 92% of which are singletons. This clone was recorded once. Antigen specificity is unknown. The CDR3 runs to 15 residues. Trimming cost V 0 bases and J 7 bases, with 16 bases left between them. Germline CDR1 MNHNS, CDR2 SASEGT. Study-wide findings and caveats: Clonal diversity was possibly underestimated, and the donors were mostly white British, with more females. Targets within unmutated variant regions were reportedly found for nearly half of spike-specific TCRs. Baseline seropositives among AZD1222 recipients totaled only five to seven. Every sample of the repertoires postdated the peak T cell response.

The source was peripheral blood, collected 28 days after the second AZD1222 dose. This chain connects TRBV6-1 to TRBJ2-7; D may be TRBD1 or TRBD2 (6 bases each). This clonotype originated in an adult who received the AZD1222 COVID-19 vaccine. Here the CDR3 reads CASSEATGGIREQYF. The CDR3 region has the DNA TGTGCCAGCAGTGAAGCGACCGGGGGCATAAGGGAGCAGTACTTC.